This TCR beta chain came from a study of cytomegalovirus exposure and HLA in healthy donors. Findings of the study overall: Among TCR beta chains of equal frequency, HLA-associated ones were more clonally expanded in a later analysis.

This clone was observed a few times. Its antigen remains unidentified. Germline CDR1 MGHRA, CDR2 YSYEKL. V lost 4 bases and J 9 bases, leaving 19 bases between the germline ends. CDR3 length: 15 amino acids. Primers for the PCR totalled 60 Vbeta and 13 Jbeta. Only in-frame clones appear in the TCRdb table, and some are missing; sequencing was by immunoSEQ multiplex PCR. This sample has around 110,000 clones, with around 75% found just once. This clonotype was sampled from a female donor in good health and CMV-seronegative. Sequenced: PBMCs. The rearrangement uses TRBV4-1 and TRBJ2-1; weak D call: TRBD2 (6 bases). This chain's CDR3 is CASSPGAQAGREQFF. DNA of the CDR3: TGCGCCAGCAGCCCAGGCGCCCAAGCGGGTCGTGAGCAGTTCTTC.